The 26 T cell receptor beta chains below come from one sample, sequenced in a study of beta chain features in type 1 diabetes. The study reverse transcribed the entire isolated RNA, so it sequenced expressed TCRB transcripts. This table comes from immunoSEQ multiplex PCR, and its TCRdb copy is limited to in-frame clones, with some not included. The sample lists about 410,000 clones, approximately 15% occurring once. Material for sequencing was naive CD4+ T cells from blood. The receptors stem from a man aged 25-45 years in good health.

This chain uses TRBV11-2 with TRBJ1-5, with a tentative D call TRBD1 (6 bases). The ends were cut back, 3 bases at V and 7 bases at J, with 10 bases in the middle. From germline, CDR1 is SGHAT and CDR2 FQNNGV. The CDR3 runs to 13 residues. CDR3 residues: CASSFTTGQPQHF. The CDR3, as DNA: TGTGCCAGCAGCTTTACCACAGGGCAGCCCCAGCATTTT. The full variable domain, with the rest looked up from reference TRBV11-2 and TRBJ1-5, is EAGVAQSPRYKIIEKRQSVAFWCNPISGHATLYWYQQILGQGPKLLIQFQNNGVVDDSQLPKDRFSAERLKGVDSTLKIQPAKLEDSAVYLCASSFTTGQPQHFGDGTRLSIL.

This clone was observed a few times. The chain carries TRBV2 and TRBJ2-7; the match to TRBD2 covers 11 bases. The CDR3 is 18 residues long. The V gene's germline CDR1 is SNHLY and CDR2 FYNNEI. With 2 bases clipped from V and 1 base from J, the junction kept 10 bases outside the gene matches. This CDR3 is CASSESGLAGGLSYEQYV. The CDR3 region has the DNA TGTGCCAGCAGTGAATCTGGACTAGCGGGCGGGCTATCCTACGAGCAGTACGTC.

This chain uses TRBV14 with TRBJ2-5; perhaps TRBD2 as D (6 bases). V was shortened by 4 bases and J by 5 bases, with 14 bases between the two germline ends. The CDR3 length is 14 residues. Germline V gene lookup returns CDR1 SGHDN and CDR2 FVKESK. In DNA form, the CDR3 reads TGTGCCAGCAGCCCCGGGACTCCCCCGGAGACCCAGTACTTC. Translated: CASSPGTPPETQYF.

V and J are TRBV12-5 and TRBJ2-1, with 10 bases lining up with TRBD2. Trimming took 1 base from V and 7 from J; bases not matched to a gene: 7. The CDR3 is made up of 16 amino acids. Germline-derived CDR1 and CDR2 are LGHNT and FRNRAP. CDR3 DNA sequence: TGTGCTAGTGGTTTGGAGGGACTAGCGTTTGGAAATGAGCAGTTCTTC. Amino acid sequence: CASGLEGLAFGNEQFF. The full variable domain, in which reference TRBV12-5 and TRBJ2-1 provide the parts outside the CDR3, is DARVTQTPRHKVTEMGQEVTMRCQPILGHNTVFWYRQTMMQGLELLAYFRNRAPLDDSGMPKDRFSAEMPDATLATLKIQPSEPRDSAVYFCASGLEGLAFGNEQFFGPGTRLTVL.

The CDR3 loop reads CASSLGSVIAGSQETQYF. In nucleotides, the CDR3 is TGTGCCAGCAGCCTTGGGAGCGTGATAGCGGGCTCACAAGAGACCCAGTACTTC. The V gene is TRBV5-4, the J gene TRBJ2-5; TRBD2 matches at 7 bases. Looked up from germline, CDR1 is SGHNT and CDR2 is YYREEE (reference sequence). This CDR3 has 18 residues. The V segment lost 4 bases and the J segment 2 bases; nucleotides outside the gene matches: 17.

This clone was observed a handful of times. This chain connects TRBV15 to TRBJ2-1; TRBD1 matches 9 bases. In germline, CDR1 is LNHNV, CDR2 YYDKDF (reference sequence). Losses at the gene ends were 0 bases for V and 3 bases for J; bases not matched to a gene: 3. This CDR3 has 16 amino acids. CDR3 coding DNA: TGTGCCACCAGCAGAGACGGGACAGGGTACTACAATGAGCAGTTCTTC. This gives the protein CATSRDGTGYYNEQFF.

This clone appeared a few times. The chain joins TRBV11-3 to TRBJ2-5; TRBD2 agrees at 7 bases. Losses at the gene ends were 3 bases for V and 2 bases for J; bases not matched to a gene: 6. Germline V lookup: CDR1 SGHNT, CDR2 YENEEA. The CDR3 is 15 residues long. The CDR3 DNA sequence: TGTGCCAGCAGCTTGATAACTAGCGCGCAAGAGACCCAGTACTTC. Residues: CASSLITSAQETQYF. Together with reference TRBV11-3 and TRBJ2-5, the CDR3 gives the full variable domain: EAGVVQSPRYKIIEKKQPVAFWCNPISGHNTLYWYLQNLGQGPELLIRYENEEAVDDSQLPKDRFSAERLKGVDSTLKIQPAELGDSAVYLCASSLITSAQETQYFGPGTRLLVL.

The genes are TRBV29-1 and TRBJ2-7, with TRBD1 matching 8 bases. J gave up 2 bases and V 0 bases, and 3 bases lay outside the gene matches. This CDR3 has 14 amino acids. CDR1 and CDR2 (germline): SQVTM, ANQGSEA. CDR3 amino acids: CSVEDTGGTYEQYF. DNA of the CDR3: TGCAGCGTTGAAGATACAGGGGGTACCTACGAGCAGTACTTC.

The chain employs TRBV29-1 and TRBJ1-1; TRBD1 is a possible D gene (5 bases). Germline assignment: CDR1 SQVTM and CDR2 ANQGSEA. V was shortened by 8 bases and J by 4 bases, with 11 bases between the two germline ends. This CDR3 is 11 amino acids long. The CDR3 here is CSSRGLTEAFF. CDR3 DNA sequence: TGCAGCTCGCGGGGACTCACTGAAGCTTTCTTT.

This clone was observed a single time. One end of the junction fails to match germline, which may point to a read error. This chain joins TRBV27 and TRBJ2-5, with D hard to call. Per the germline V gene, CDR1 is MNHEY and CDR2 is SMNVEV (reference sequence). There are 12 residues in the CDR3. The CDR3 is CASSVRQGTQYF. CDR3 in DNA: TGTGCCAGCAGCGTCAGACAAGGGACCCAGTACTTC.

The V and J genes are TRBV11-1 and TRBJ2-7; D is perhaps TRBD2 (6 bases). V was clipped by 6 bases and J by 7 bases, with 13 bases between them. The CDR3 loop spans 12 amino acids. The germline gives CDR1 SGHAT, CDR2 FQDESV (reference sequence). The CDR3 protein is CASSSNGGEQYV. CDR3 in DNA: TGTGCCAGCAGTTCTAACGGGGGAGAGCAGTACGTC.

The CDR3 here is CASSIESTEAFF. The CDR3 bases are TGTGCCAGTAGTATCGAATCCACTGAAGCTTTCTTT. The gene calls are TRBV19 and TRBJ1-1; no clear D gene. The CDR3 is 12 amino acids. CDR1 LNHDA and CDR2 SQIVND come from the germline V gene (reference sequence). The V gene lost 3 bases and the J gene lost 4 bases, with 6 bases spanning the gap. Full variable domain (missing parts from reference TRBV19 and TRBJ1-1): DGGITQSPKYLFRKEGQNVTLSCEQNLNHDAMYWYRQDPGQGLRLIYYSQIVNDFQKGDIAEGYSVSREKKESFPLTVTSAQKNPTAFYLCASSIESTEAFFGQGTRLTVV.

The chain joins TRBV29-1 to TRBJ2-3; 9 positions agree with TRBD2. The CDR3 sequence is 14 residues long. Germline CDR1 and CDR2: SQVTM and ANQGSEA. The ends lost 3 bases at V and 7 bases at J; junction bases unmatched: 8. CDR3 protein: CSVDGREGLYTQYF. In nucleotides, the CDR3 is TGCAGCGTTGATGGGCGGGAGGGTTTATATACGCAGTATTTT.

This clone was observed a few times. The chain combines TRBV9 with TRBJ1-3; the D gene is possibly TRBD1 (6 bases). The CDR3 runs 15 residues. V lost 4 bases to trimming and J lost 3 bases, with 14 bases between them. Germline CDR1 is SGDLS and CDR2 is YYNGEE. Here the CDR3 reads CASSFATGSGNTIYF. The CDR3 DNA sequence: TGTGCCAGCAGCTTCGCAACAGGGAGTGGAAACACCATATATTTT.

The sample holds one count of this clone. J is TRBJ2-7 and V is TRBV6-6; D ambiguous. The V gene's germline CDR1 is MNHNY and CDR2 SVGAGI (reference sequence). This CDR3 comprises 12 residues. With 6 bases removed from V and 2 bases from J, the gap between germline ends came to 8 bases. The CDR3 loop reads CASSPGTYEQYV. In DNA form, the CDR3 reads TGTGCCAGCAGCCCAGGAACCTACGAGCAGTACGTC.

This clone showed up just a few times. This chain links TRBV5-6 with TRBJ2-5; no firm D call. There are 11 residues in the CDR3. V was clipped by 0 bases and J by 7 bases, with 4 bases between them. Germline assignment: CDR1 SGHDT and CDR2 YYEEEE. The CDR3 spells CASSLEGTQYF. CDR3 bases: TGTGCCAGCAGCTTGGAGGGGACCCAGTACTTC.

This clone was observed a handful of times. The chain combines TRBV15 with TRBJ2-7, with 8 bases fitting TRBD1. Unmatched junction bases numbered 22, after V lost 4 bases and J lost 2 bases. CDR1 and CDR2 from the germline V gene are LNHNV and YYDKDF (reference sequence). CDR3 size: 20 residues. This CDR3 reads CATSTYRTGKIVNIPYEQYV. The CDR3, as DNA: TGTGCCACCAGCACCTATCGGACAGGGAAAATAGTCAACATTCCCTACGAGCAGTACGTC.

This clone has only a few counts. The chain links TRBV5-4 to TRBJ2-1, with 8 bases lining up with TRBD2. This CDR3 is built from 16 residues. Germline V gene lookup returns CDR1 SGHNT and CDR2 YYREEE (reference sequence). V trimming: 5 bases; J trimming: 5 bases; junction bases outside the gene matches: 12. The CDR3 reads CASSGTGLDYDNEQFF. The CDR3 DNA reads TGTGCCAGCAGTGGCACGGGACTAGACTACGACAATGAGCAGTTCTTC.

The rearrangement links TRBV6-5 to TRBJ1-5, with D unclear. Germline V gene data show CDR1 as MNHEY and CDR2 as SVGAGI. Deletions cut 6 bases from V and 5 bases from J, with 11 bases between. The CDR3 totals 13 residues. The CDR3 nucleotides read TGTGCCAGCAGGATCCGATGGGATCAGCCCCAGCATTTT. This sequence encodes CASRIRWDQPQHF.

On this clone: Other DNA sequences in this specimen translate into the identical CDR3. The rearrangement uses TRBV9 and TRBJ2-7, with 7 bases identical to TRBD2. With V trimmed by 0 bases and J by 0 bases, 0 bases remained unmatched. Germline CDR1 is SGDLS and CDR2 is YYNGEE. The CDR3 is made up of 14 amino acids. The CDR3 is CASSVGGSSYEQYF. The CDR3 nucleotides are TGTGCCAGCAGCGTAGGCGGGAGCTCCTACGAGCAGTACTTC.

The J gene is TRBJ1-4, the V gene TRBV5-1; D is possibly TRBD1 (5 bases). This CDR3 spans 14 amino acids. CDR1 is SGHRS and CDR2 is YFSETQ in the germline V gene. V was pared by 4 bases and J by 1 base, with 8 bases between. The CDR3 protein is CASSQGGTNEKLFF. DNA for the CDR3: TGCGCCAGCAGCCAGGGCGGAACTAATGAAAAACTGTTTTTT.

This clone was seen a few times. The V call is TRBV10-3, the J call TRBJ1-2; D unresolved. This CDR3 region has 14 residues. V shed 3 bases and J shed 1 base, with 9 bases lying between them. CDR1 and CDR2 (germline): ENHRY, SYGVKD. The CDR3 sequence: CAISDQSYNYGYTF. The CDR3, as DNA: TGTGCCATCAGTGATCAGAGCTATAACTATGGCTACACCTTC.

V gene TRBV2 combines with J gene TRBJ2-6; TRBD1 is a possible D gene (6 bases). CDR3 length: 12 residues. The V end lost 6 bases, the J end lost 10 bases, and 10 bases lay between the germline ends. Germline loops: CDR1 SNHLY, CDR2 FYNNEI. CDR3 DNA: TGTGCCAGCAGCACAGGGATTAACGTCCTGACTTTC. Translation: CASSTGINVLTF.

The chain carries TRBV4-3 and TRBJ2-7, with a possible D match to TRBD1 (5 bases). The germline CDR1 and CDR2 sequences are LGHNA and YSLEER. V gave up 0 bases and J gave up 4 bases, with 7 bases separating them. The CDR3 totals 13 residues. CDR3 protein: CASSQEAGYEQYV. CDR3 coding DNA: TGCGCCAGCAGCCAAGAGGCAGGGTACGAGCAGTACGTC.

This chain joins TRBV27 and TRBJ1-2, with D perhaps matching TRBD1 (5 bases). V was clipped by 8 bases and J by 1 base, with 11 bases between them. Germline CDR1 MNHEY, CDR2 SMNVEV (reference sequence). This CDR3 has 13 amino acids. The CDR3 DNA reads TGTGCCAGCCGGAAGACAGATAACTATGGCTACACCTTC. Its translation: CASRKTDNYGYTF.

The chain combines TRBV12-5 with TRBJ2-1; no firm D call. The CDR3 sequence is 14 residues long. Germline V gene sequence: CDR1 LGHNT, CDR2 FRNRAP. V lost 7 bases and J lost 0, with 10 bases in between. Here the CDR3 reads CASANLSSYNEQFF. The CDR3 coding sequence is TGTGCTAGTGCCAACCTGAGCTCCTACAATGAGCAGTTCTTC.